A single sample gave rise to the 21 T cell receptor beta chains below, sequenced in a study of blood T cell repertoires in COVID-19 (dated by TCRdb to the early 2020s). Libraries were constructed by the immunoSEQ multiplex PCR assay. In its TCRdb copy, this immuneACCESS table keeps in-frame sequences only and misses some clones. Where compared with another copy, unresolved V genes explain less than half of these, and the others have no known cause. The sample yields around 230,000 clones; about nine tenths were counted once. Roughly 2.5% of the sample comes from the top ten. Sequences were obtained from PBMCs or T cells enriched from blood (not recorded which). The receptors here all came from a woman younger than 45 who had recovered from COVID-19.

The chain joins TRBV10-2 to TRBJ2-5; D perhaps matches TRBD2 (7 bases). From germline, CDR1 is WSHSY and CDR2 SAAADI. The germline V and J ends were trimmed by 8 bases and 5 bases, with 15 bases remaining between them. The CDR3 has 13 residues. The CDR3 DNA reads TGCGCCAGCTCGGGCGGGGGCGGGGAGACCCAGTACTTC. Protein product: CASSGGGGETQYF.

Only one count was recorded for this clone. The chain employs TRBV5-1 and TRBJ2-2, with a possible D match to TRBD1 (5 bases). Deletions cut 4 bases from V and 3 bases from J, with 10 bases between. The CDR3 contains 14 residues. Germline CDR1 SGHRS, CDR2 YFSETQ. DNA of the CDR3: TGCGCCAGCAGCGTGGGGCCTGACACCGGGGAGCTGTTTTTT. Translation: CASSVGPDTGELFF.

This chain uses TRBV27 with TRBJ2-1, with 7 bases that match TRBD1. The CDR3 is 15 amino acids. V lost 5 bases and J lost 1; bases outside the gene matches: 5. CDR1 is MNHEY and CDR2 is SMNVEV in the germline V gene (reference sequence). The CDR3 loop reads CASSPSGQSYNEQFF. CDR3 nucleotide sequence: TGTGCCAGCAGTCCCTCGGGACAGTCCTACAATGAGCAGTTCTTC.

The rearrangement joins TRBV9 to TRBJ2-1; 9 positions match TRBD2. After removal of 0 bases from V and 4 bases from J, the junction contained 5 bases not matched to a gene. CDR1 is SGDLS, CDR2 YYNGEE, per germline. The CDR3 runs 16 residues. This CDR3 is CASSVAGLAWYNEQFF. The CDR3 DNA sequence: TGTGCCAGCAGCGTAGCCGGACTAGCGTGGTACAATGAGCAGTTCTTC.

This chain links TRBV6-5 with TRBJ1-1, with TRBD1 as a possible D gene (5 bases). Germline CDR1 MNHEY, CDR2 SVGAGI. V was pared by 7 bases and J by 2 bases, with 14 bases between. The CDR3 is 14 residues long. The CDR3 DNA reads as TGTGCCAGCACCGGGAGGGGCTTTAACACTGAAGCTTTCTTT. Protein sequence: CASTGRGFNTEAFF.

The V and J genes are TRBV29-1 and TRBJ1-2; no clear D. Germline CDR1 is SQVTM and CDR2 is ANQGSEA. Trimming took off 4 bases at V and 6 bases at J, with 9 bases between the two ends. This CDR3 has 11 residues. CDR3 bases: TGCAGCGTTGCCAGGAGGGATGGCTACACCTTC. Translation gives CSVARRDGYTF.

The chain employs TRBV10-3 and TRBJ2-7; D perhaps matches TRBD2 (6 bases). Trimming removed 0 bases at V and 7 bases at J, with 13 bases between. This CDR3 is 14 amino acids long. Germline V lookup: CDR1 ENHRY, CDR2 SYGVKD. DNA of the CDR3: TGTGCCATCAGTGAGTCGGGACTGTCTGGGGAGCAGTACTTC. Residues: CAISESGLSGEQYF.

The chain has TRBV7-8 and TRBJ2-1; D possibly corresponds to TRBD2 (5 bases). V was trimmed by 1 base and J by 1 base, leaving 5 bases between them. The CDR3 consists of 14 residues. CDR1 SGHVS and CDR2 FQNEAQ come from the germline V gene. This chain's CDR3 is CASSLGGSYNEQFF. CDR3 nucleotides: TGTGCCAGCAGCTTAGGAGGGTCCTACAATGAGCAGTTCTTC.

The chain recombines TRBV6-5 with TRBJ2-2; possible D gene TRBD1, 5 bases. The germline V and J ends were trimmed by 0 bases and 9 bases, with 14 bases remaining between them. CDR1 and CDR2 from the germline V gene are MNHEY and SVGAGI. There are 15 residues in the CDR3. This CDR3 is CASSYSGLGVRELFF. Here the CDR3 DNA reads TGTGCCAGCAGTTACTCGGGGCTAGGTGTCCGGGAGCTGTTTTTT.

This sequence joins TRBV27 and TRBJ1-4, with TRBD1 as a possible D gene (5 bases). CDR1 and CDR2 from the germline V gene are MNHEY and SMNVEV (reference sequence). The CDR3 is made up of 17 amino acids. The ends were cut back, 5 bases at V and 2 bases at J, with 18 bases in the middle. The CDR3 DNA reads TGTGCCAGCAGTAAACAGGCGTGGGAGGCTACTAATGAAAAACTGTTTTTT. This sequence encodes CASSKQAWEATNEKLFF.

Written as DNA, the CDR3 is TGCGCCAGCAGCCAAGTGGGTGACAGCTACTCTGGAAACACCATATATTTT. Protein sequence: CASSQVGDSYSGNTIYF. The V gene is TRBV4-3, the J gene TRBJ1-3; tentative D call: TRBD1 (5 bases). Trimming removed 1 base at V and 0 bases at J, with 13 bases between. The CDR3 sequence is 17 residues long. The germline gives CDR1 LGHNA, CDR2 YSLEER.

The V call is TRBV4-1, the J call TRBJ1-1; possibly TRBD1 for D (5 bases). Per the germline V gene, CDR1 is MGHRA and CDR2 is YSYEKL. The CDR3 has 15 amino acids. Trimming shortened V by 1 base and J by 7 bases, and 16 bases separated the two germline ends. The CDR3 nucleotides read TGCGCCAGCAGCCAAGGCGCAGGGCGCACCGTTGAAGCTTTCTTT. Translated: CASSQGAGRTVEAFF.

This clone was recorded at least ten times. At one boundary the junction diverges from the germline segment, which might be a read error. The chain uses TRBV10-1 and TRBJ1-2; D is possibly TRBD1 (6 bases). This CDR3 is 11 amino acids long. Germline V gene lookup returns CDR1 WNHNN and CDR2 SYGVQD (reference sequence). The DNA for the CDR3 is TGCGCCAACAGTCAGGGGTCTGGCTACACCTTC. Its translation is CANSQGSGYTF.

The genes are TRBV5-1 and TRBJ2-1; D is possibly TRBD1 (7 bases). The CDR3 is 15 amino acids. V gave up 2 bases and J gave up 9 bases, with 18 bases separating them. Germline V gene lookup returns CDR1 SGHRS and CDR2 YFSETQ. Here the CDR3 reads CASSLGFGGGGEQFF. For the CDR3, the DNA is TGCGCCAGCAGCTTAGGTTTTGGAGGGGGCGGTGAGCAGTTCTTC. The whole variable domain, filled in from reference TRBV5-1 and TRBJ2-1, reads KAGVTQTPRYLIKTRGQQVTLSCSPISGHRSVSWYQQTPGQGLQFLFEYFSETQRNKGNFPGRFSGRQFSNSRSEMNVSTLELGDSALYLCASSLGFGGGGEQFFGPGTRLTVL.

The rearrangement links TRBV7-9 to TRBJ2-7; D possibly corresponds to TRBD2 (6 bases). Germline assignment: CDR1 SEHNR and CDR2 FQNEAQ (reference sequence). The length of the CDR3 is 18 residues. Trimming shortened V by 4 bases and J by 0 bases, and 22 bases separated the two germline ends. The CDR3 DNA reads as TGTGCCAGCAGCTCCGGCCCATTCACTAGCCCGAGCTCCTACGAGCAGTACTTC. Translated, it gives CASSSGPFTSPSSYEQYF.

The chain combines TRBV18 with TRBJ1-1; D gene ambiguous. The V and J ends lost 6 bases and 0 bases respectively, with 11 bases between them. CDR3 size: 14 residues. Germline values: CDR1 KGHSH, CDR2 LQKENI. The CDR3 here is CASSRQAVNTEAFF. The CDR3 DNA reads TGTGCCAGCTCCCGCCAGGCCGTGAACACTGAAGCTTTCTTT.

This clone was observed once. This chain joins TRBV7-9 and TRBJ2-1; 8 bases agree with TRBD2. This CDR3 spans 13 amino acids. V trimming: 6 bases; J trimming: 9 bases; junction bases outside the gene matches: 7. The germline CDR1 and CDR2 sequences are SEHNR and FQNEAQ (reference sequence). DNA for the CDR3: TGTGCCAGCAGGCCCGGGGGGGGCCCTGAGCAGTTCTTC. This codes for CASRPGGGPEQFF. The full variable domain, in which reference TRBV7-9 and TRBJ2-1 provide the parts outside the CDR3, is DTGVSQNPRHKITKRGQNVTFRCDPISEHNRLYWYRQTLGQGPEFLTYFQNEAQLEKSRLLSDRFSAERPKGSFSTLEIQRTEQGDSAMYLCASRPGGGPEQFFGPGTRLTVL.

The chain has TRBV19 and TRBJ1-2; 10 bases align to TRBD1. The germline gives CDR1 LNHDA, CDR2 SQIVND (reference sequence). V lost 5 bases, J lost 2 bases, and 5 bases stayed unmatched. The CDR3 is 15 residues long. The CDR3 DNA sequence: TGTGCCAGTAGTCCCGGGACAGGGGCCAACTATGGCTACACCTTC. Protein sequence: CASSPGTGANYGYTF.

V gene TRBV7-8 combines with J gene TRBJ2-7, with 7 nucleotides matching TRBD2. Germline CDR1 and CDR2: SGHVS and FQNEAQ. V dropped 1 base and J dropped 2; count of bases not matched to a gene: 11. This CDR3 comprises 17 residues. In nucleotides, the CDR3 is TGTGCCAGCAGCTTAGGGCGGCTAGCGGTCCCTCCCTACGAGCAGTACTTC. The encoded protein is CASSLGRLAVPPYEQYF.

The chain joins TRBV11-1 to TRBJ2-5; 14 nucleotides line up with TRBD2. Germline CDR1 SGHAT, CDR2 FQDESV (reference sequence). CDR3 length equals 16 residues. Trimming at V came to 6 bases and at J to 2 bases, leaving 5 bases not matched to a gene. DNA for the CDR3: TGTGCCAGCAGGCGCGGGACTAGCGGGGGACAAGAGACCCAGTACTTC. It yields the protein CASRRGTSGGQETQYF.

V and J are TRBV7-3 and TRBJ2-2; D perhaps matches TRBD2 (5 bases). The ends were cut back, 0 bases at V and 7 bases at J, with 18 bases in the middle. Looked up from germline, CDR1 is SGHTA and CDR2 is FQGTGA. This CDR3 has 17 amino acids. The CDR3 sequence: CASSLTGFNGGGGELFF. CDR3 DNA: TGTGCCAGCAGCTTAACCGGGTTTAACGGTGGAGGCGGGGAGCTGTTTTTT. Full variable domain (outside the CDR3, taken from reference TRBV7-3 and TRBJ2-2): GAGVSQTPSNKVTEKGKYVELRCDPISGHTALYWYRQSLGQGPEFLIYFQGTGAADDSGLPNDRFFAVRPEGSVSTLKIQRTERGDSAVYLCASSLTGFNGGGGELFFGEGSRLTVL.